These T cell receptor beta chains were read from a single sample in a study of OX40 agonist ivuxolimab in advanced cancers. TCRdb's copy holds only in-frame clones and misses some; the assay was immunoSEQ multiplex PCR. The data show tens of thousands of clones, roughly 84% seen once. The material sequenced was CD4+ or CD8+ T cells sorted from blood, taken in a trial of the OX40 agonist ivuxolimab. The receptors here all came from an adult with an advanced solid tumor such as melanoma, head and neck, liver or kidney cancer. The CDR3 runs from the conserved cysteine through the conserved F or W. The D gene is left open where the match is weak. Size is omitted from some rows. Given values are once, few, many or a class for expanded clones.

CDR3: CSVFDRRDTEAFF
DNA: TGCAGCGTTTTCGACAGGAGGGACACTGAAGCTTTCTTT
J: TRBJ1-1
V: TRBV29-1
D: NA
size: NA

CDR3: CASSARSAGGNTGELFF
DNA: TGTGCCAGCAGCGCACGCTCAGCGGGAGGGAACACCGGGGAGCTGTTTTTT
J: TRBJ2-2
V: TRBV21-1
D: NA
size: NA

CDR3: CASPRRGLAPQEGTQYF
DNA: TGTGCCTCACCTAGGAGAGGGCTAGCGCCTCAGGAGGGGACCCAGTACTTC
J: TRBJ2-5
V: TRBV15
D: NA
size: once

CDR3: CASGKSGAGEKLFF
DNA: TGTGCCAGTGGAAAATCAGGGGCAGGAGAAAAACTGTTTTTT
J: TRBJ1-4
V: TRBV19
D: NA
size: NA

CDR3: CASRELAGGARFGGELFF
DNA: TGCGCCAGCAGGGAGTTGGCGGGAGGCGCCAGATTCGGCGGGGAGCTGTTTTTT
J: TRBJ2-2
V: TRBV5-1
D: TRBD2
size: NA

CDR3: CASSPLRWGTTYGYTF
DNA: TGTGCCAGCTCACCACTTCGCTGGGGGACGACCTATGGCTACACCTTC
J: TRBJ1-2
V: TRBV18
D: NA
size: NA

CDR3: CASRETGEEQPQHF
DNA: TGTGCCAGCAGAGAAACAGGGGAGGAACAGCCCCAGCATTTT
J: TRBJ1-5
V: TRBV25-1
D: TRBD1
size: NA

CDR3: CASSRQANSPLHF
DNA: TGTGCCAGCAGTCGGCAGGCCAATTCACCCCTCCACTTT
J: TRBJ1-6
V: TRBV28
D: NA
size: once

CDR3: CASSFGQGWDGYTF
DNA: TGCGCCAGCAGCTTCGGGCAGGGTTGGGATGGCTACACCTTC
J: TRBJ1-2
V: TRBV5-1
D: NA
size: NA

CDR3: CAISPGTISTDTQYF
DNA: TGTGCCATCAGCCCCGGGACTATAAGCACAGATACGCAGTATTTT
J: TRBJ2-3
V: TRBV10-3
D: TRBD2
size: NA

CDR3: CASKGLTGELFF
DNA: TGTGCCAGCAAGGGTCTCACCGGGGAGCTGTTTTTT
J: TRBJ2-2
V: TRBV2
D: NA
size: NA

CDR3: CASSQDAAGGANEQFF
DNA: TGTGCCAGCAGCCAAGATGCGGCGGGAGGGGCCAATGAGCAGTTCTTC
J: TRBJ2-1
V: TRBV4-2
D: TRBD2
size: NA

CDR3: CAGKGQNYEQYF
DNA: TGTGCCGGTAAGGGACAGAACTACGAGCAGTACTTC
J: TRBJ2-7
V: TRBV2
D: TRBD1
size: NA

CDR3: CASSPRVGDNEKLFF
DNA: TGTGCCAGCAGCCCCCGTGTAGGAGACAATGAAAAACTGTTTTTT
J: TRBJ1-4
V: TRBV9
D: NA
size: NA

CDR3: CAIQGGGTDTQYF
DNA: TGTGCCATCCAGGGGGGGGGCACAGATACGCAGTATTTT
J: TRBJ2-3
V: TRBV10-3
D: NA
size: NA

CDR3: CSVLREIQETQYF
DNA: TGCAGCGTCCTCCGGGAAATTCAAGAGACCCAGTACTTC
J: TRBJ2-5
V: TRBV29-1
D: NA
size: NA

CDR3: CASSQGLAESTGELFF
DNA: TGTGCCAGCAGCCAGGGACTAGCGGAATCCACCGGGGAGCTGTTTTTT
J: TRBJ2-2
V: TRBV7-6
D: TRBD2
size: few

CDR3: CASSQTGLNQPQHF
DNA: TGTGCCAGCAGCCAAACAGGGCTCAATCAGCCCCAGCATTTT
J: TRBJ1-5
V: TRBV6-5
D: NA
size: NA

CDR3: CSVHPKTGNTEAFF
DNA: TGCAGCGTCCACCCAAAGACAGGGAACACTGAAGCTTTCTTT
J: TRBJ1-1
V: TRBV29-1
D: NA
size: NA

CDR3: CASSLGTSGTEAFF
DNA: TGCGCCAGCAGCTTGGGGACCTCAGGCACTGAAGCTTTCTTT
J: TRBJ1-1
V: TRBV5-1
D: NA
size: NA

CDR3: CSARRMVTQYF
DNA: TGCAGTGCCCGCCGCATGGTGACCCAGTACTTC
J: TRBJ2-5
V: TRBV20-1
D: NA
size: NA

CDR3: CASSYTSGSVDTQYF
DNA: TGTGCCAGCAGTTATACTAGCGGGAGCGTTGATACGCAGTATTTT
J: TRBJ2-3
V: TRBV6-5
D: TRBD2
size: NA

CDR3: CAISESRESGGYTF
DNA: TGTGCCATCAGTGAGTCGAGGGAGTCTGGGGGCTACACCTTC
J: TRBJ1-2
V: TRBV10-3
D: NA
size: NA

CDR3: CASRSGMGMGYTF
DNA: TGTGCCAGCAGATCCGGGATGGGGATGGGCTACACCTTC
J: TRBJ1-2
V: TRBV6-5
D: NA
size: NA

CDR3: CASSQPSDSPGYTF
DNA: TGTGCCAGCAGTCAACCCTCGGACAGCCCGGGCTACACCTTC
J: TRBJ1-2
V: TRBV6-5
D: NA
size: NA

CDR3: CASSPRGSSYNEQFF
DNA: TGTGCCAGCTCACCGAGGGGGAGCTCCTACAATGAGCAGTTCTTC
J: TRBJ2-1
V: TRBV18
D: NA
size: NA

CDR3: CASSDASDPPTDTQYF
DNA: TGTGCCAGCAGTGACGCTAGCGACCCACCCACAGATACGCAGTATTTT
J: TRBJ2-3
V: TRBV28
D: NA
size: NA

CDR3: CSVGRESHEQFF
DNA: TGCAGCGTTGGGCGGGAGTCTCATGAGCAGTTCTTC
J: TRBJ2-1
V: TRBV29-1
D: TRBD2
size: few

CDR3: CASSQDSRRGGETQYF
DNA: TGCGCCAGCAGCCAAGATTCCCGGAGGGGGGGAGAGACCCAGTACTTC
J: TRBJ2-5
V: TRBV4-1
D: NA
size: NA

CDR3: CASSLLGQGINEQFF
DNA: TGTGCCAGCAGCTTACTGGGACAGGGAATCAATGAGCAGTTCTTC
J: TRBJ2-1
V: TRBV5-4
D: TRBD1
size: NA

CDR3: CASSLAQSYEQYF
DNA: TGTGCCAGCAGCTTAGCTCAGTCCTACGAGCAGTACTTC
J: TRBJ2-7
V: TRBV7-2
D: NA
size: NA

CDR3: CASSFGTSGRRVREQYF
DNA: TGTGCCAGCAGTTTTGGGACTAGCGGGAGAAGAGTGAGGGAGCAGTACTTC
J: TRBJ2-7
V: TRBV28
D: TRBD2
size: NA

CDR3: CASSPHSYNEQFF
DNA: TGTGCCAGCAGTCCCCACTCCTACAATGAGCAGTTCTTC
J: TRBJ2-1
V: TRBV27
D: NA
size: NA

CDR3: CSARTGAWTNEKLFF
DNA: TGCAGCGCCCGGACAGGGGCGTGGACTAATGAAAAACTGTTTTTT
J: TRBJ1-4
V: TRBV29-1
D: TRBD1
size: NA

CDR3: CASSAQGATNEKLFF
DNA: TGTGCCAGCAGCGCTCAGGGGGCAACTAATGAAAAACTGTTTTTT
J: TRBJ1-4
V: TRBV7-9
D: TRBD1
size: NA

CDR3: CASSPSLAGASTDTQYF
DNA: TGTGCCAGCAGCCCGTCACTAGCGGGAGCAAGCACAGATACGCAGTATTTT
J: TRBJ2-3
V: TRBV7-9
D: TRBD2
size: NA

CDR3: CASSFSGEDTQYF
DNA: TGTGCCAGCAGCTTTTCTGGGGAAGATACGCAGTATTTT
J: TRBJ2-3
V: TRBV5-4
D: NA
size: NA

CDR3: CASRQGVQETQYF
DNA: TGCGCCAGCAGACAGGGAGTGCAAGAGACCCAGTACTTC
J: TRBJ2-5
V: TRBV10-2
D: NA
size: NA

CDR3: CASSFHPLPGSYYEQYF
DNA: TGTGCCAGCAGTTTTCATCCCCTGCCGGGGTCTTACTACGAGCAGTACTTC
J: TRBJ2-7
V: TRBV28
D: NA
size: NA

CDR3: CASSESTYRGTEQYF
DNA: TGTGCCAGCAGTGAATCGACGTATCGCGGGACGGAGCAGTACTTC
J: TRBJ2-7
V: TRBV25-1
D: NA
size: NA

CDR3: CASSFGQGRETQYF
DNA: TGCGCCAGCAGCTTCGGTCAGGGGAGGGAGACCCAGTACTTC
J: TRBJ2-5
V: TRBV5-1
D: NA
size: NA

CDR3: CASTSGQGLQETQYF
DNA: TGTGCCAGCACCTCGGGACAGGGGCTCCAAGAGACCCAGTACTTC
J: TRBJ2-5
V: TRBV6-5
D: TRBD1
size: NA

CDR3: CASSYVSGTEAFF
DNA: TGTGCCAGCAGTTATGTGTCGGGCACTGAAGCTTTCTTT
J: TRBJ1-1
V: TRBV6-6
D: NA
size: NA

CDR3: CASSLGGAAVGANYGYTF
DNA: TGTGCCAGCAGCTTAGGAGGGGCGGCAGTCGGAGCTAACTATGGCTACACCTTC
J: TRBJ1-2
V: TRBV7-9
D: NA
size: NA

CDR3: CASSLGGWQETQYF
DNA: TGTGCCAGCAGCTTGGGGGGATGGCAAGAGACCCAGTACTTC
J: TRBJ2-5
V: TRBV5-4
D: NA
size: NA

CDR3: CASSLEGRGNEKLFF
DNA: TGTGCCAGCAGCTTGGAAGGCAGGGGGAATGAAAAACTGTTTTTT
J: TRBJ1-4
V: TRBV5-8
D: TRBD1
size: NA

CDR3: CASSYLGQGALYEQYF
DNA: TGTGCCAGCAGTTACTTGGGACAGGGGGCACTCTACGAGCAGTACTTC
J: TRBJ2-7
V: TRBV6-5
D: TRBD1
size: NA

CDR3: CASSLAFSSGNSYEQYF
DNA: TGCGCCAGCAGCTTGGCCTTTTCATCAGGGAACTCCTACGAGCAGTACTTC
J: TRBJ2-7
V: TRBV5-1
D: NA
size: NA

CDR3: CASSLIRGNEQFF
DNA: TGCGCCAGCAGCCTTATTAGGGGGAATGAGCAGTTCTTC
J: TRBJ2-1
V: TRBV4-1
D: NA
size: NA

CDR3: CASSPALGAEAFF
DNA: TGTGCCAGCTCACCAGCATTGGGAGCTGAAGCTTTCTTT
J: TRBJ1-1
V: TRBV18
D: NA
size: NA

CDR3: CASSEWSSGISTDTQYF
DNA: TGTGCCAGCAGTGAGTGGTCTAGCGGGATCAGCACAGATACGCAGTATTTT
J: TRBJ2-3
V: TRBV6-1
D: TRBD2
size: NA

CDR3: CATPGGAGDYYGYTF
DNA: TGTGCCACCCCCGGTGGGGCAGGGGATTACTATGGCTACACCTTC
J: TRBJ1-2
V: TRBV28
D: NA
size: NA

CDR3: CASSRTGAGNTIYF
DNA: TGTGCCAGCAGTCGGACAGGGGCTGGAAACACCATATATTTT
J: TRBJ1-3
V: TRBV6-1
D: TRBD1
size: few

CDR3: CASSSGLAGVSDEQFF
DNA: TGTGCCAGCAGCTCGGGACTAGCGGGAGTAAGCGATGAGCAGTTCTTC
J: TRBJ2-1
V: TRBV11-3
D: TRBD2
size: once

CDR3: CASSFPGTGSYEQYF
DNA: TGCGCCAGCAGCTTCCCCGGGACAGGCTCCTACGAGCAGTACTTC
J: TRBJ2-7
V: TRBV4-1
D: TRBD1
size: once

CDR3: CASTPLPEIMRALGNEQFF
DNA: TGTGCCAGCACCCCTCTCCCCGAGATCATGAGGGCTTTGGGTAATGAGCAGTTCTTC
J: TRBJ2-1
V: TRBV28
D: NA
size: NA

CDR3: CASSSTGVTEAFF
DNA: TGCGCCAGCAGCTCCACAGGGGTCACTGAAGCTTTCTTT
J: TRBJ1-1
V: TRBV5-1
D: TRBD1
size: NA

CDR3: CASSADRGGSNEQFF
DNA: TGTGCCAGCAGTGCCGACAGGGGGGGGAGCAATGAGCAGTTCTTC
J: TRBJ2-1
V: TRBV2
D: TRBD1
size: NA